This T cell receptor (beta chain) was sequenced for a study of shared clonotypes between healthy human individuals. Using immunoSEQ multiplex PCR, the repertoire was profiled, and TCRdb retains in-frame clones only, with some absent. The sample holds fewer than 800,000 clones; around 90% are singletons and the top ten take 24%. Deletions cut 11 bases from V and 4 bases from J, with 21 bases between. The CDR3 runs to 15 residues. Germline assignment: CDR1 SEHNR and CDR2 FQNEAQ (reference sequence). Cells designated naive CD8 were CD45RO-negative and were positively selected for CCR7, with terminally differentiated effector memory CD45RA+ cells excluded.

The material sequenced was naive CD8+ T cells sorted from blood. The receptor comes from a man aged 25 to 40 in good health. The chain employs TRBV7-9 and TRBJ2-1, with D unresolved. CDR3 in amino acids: CASDSRAVPYNEQFF. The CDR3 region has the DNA TGTGCCTCCGATTCCCGGGCCGTGCCTTACAATGAGCAGTTCTTC.